Described below is a single TCR beta chain sequence and its context. Its binding antigen is unknown. Per-nucleotide qualities are absent, and no much larger clonotype sits a single base away. This entry is derived from a study of vaccination effects on CD4 cells after COVID-19 (dated by TCRdb to 2021 to 2024). A note on the overall study: Post-vaccine samples across the study were collected a median of 72 days after the second dose, with a range of 14 to 241. Altogether, roughly 10 COVID-19 convalescent patients and a handful of SARS-CoV-2-naive healthy vaccine recipients made up the full study. The Oncomine TCR Beta short-read assay on an Illumina iSeq 100 was used to sequence cultures from other donors in the study. SARS-CoV-2 spike-specific CD4+ TCR repertoires from before and after mRNA vaccination were compared in COVID-19 convalescent patients and in infection-naive vaccine recipients. Broad study findings and their caveats: Only a small number of convalescent patients were included, and no early post-infection timepoints were available, which limited the study. Both infection-induced and vaccine-induced clones contracted markedly at late post-vaccination timepoints, which is consistent with waning T cell responses. Among healthy vaccine recipients, nearly all vaccine-induced clones were SARS-CoV-2 mono-reactive, and only 1 of 255 was cross-reactive with common cold coronaviruses.

Receptors were amplified or captured by the immunoSEQ multiplex PCR assay. TCR beta CDR3 sequencing was performed on DNA from the cultured, isolated CD4+ T cells. The source study handled its data this way. The analysis removed non-productive TCR sequences, trimmed reads to the CDR3 region, and retained only CDR3s that were 7 or more amino acids long. The MANAFEST web app was used to identify antigen-specific clonotypes by comparing expansion in peptide wells with expansion in reference cultures. Positive clones required FDR<0.05 expansion versus reference and all other wells, odds ratio above 5, and frequency above 0.1% in two replicate wells. Cross-reactive clonotypes were defined as significantly expanded in SARS-CoV-2 spike wells and in at least one common cold coronavirus spike condition. CDR3 similarity was assessed by Levenshtein distance with the stringdist R package, and unrooted trees were built with ape in R 3.6.1. In its TCRdb copy, this immuneACCESS table keeps in-frame sequences only and misses some clones. Where compared with another copy, unresolved V genes explain less than half of these, and the others have no known cause. V, J and clone size derive from that table, while D and trimming were established from the DNA sequence. For this sample the table gives tens of thousands of clones, of which about three quarters were detected only once. Of the sample, approximately 1% falls within the top ten clones.

The CDR3 runs 14 residues from the cysteine to the phenylalanine. Only the CDR3 DNA is retained, 42 bases long and in frame from the first base. V is pared back by 1 base and J by 0 bases, with 5 bases lying between the germline termini. The CDR1 and CDR2 encoded by the germline V gene are MRHNA and SNTAGT. In the ViraFEST assay, PBMC were stimulated with viral peptide pools, and TCR sequencing was then used to find antigen-specific CD4+ T cell clonotypes based on their expansion. After around 10 days of culture, CD4+ T cells were isolated with the EasySep CD4+ T cell isolation kit. Participants received two doses of either the BNT162b2 or the mRNA-1273 mRNA SARS-CoV-2 vaccine. Healthy vaccine recipients had no prior SARS-CoV-2 infection, confirmed by negative nucleocapsid antibodies before and after vaccination. Approximately 2.1 million PBMC per well were cultured in IMDM with roughly 5% human AB serum, 10 IU/ml IL-2 and gentamicin, plus 10 ug/ml peptides. On days 3 and 7, half of the culture medium was replaced with fresh IL-2-containing medium. Unless noted otherwise, every peptide stimulation condition was grown in triplicate wells. PBMC were separated from whole blood using Ficoll-Paque Plus gradient centrifugation and were then either cryopreserved at -140C or used fresh. The spike proteins of SARS-CoV-2 and of the common cold coronaviruses HCoV-NL63, HCoV-OC43 and HCoV-229E were spanned by overlapping peptide pools. Genomic DNA was extracted from cultured CD4+ T cells with the QIAamp micro DNA kit.

This TCR was recovered from a human donor who received a COVID-19 vaccine. The material was CD4+ T cells from PBMCs cultured with HCoV-OC43 spike peptides, obtained after COVID-19 vaccination. Interpreted using the paper, the cell subset or site label stands for: HCoV-OC43 spike overlapping peptide pool stimulation. The rearranged chain carries TRBV6-4 and TRBJ2-3; the D gene cannot be named for sure. DNA sequence: TGTGCCAGCAGTGACTTTAGTAGCACAGATACGCAGTATTTT. Its amino acids are CASSDFSSTDTQYF.